The 12 T cell receptor beta chains given below trace back to one sample, sequenced in a study of identical twins. TCRdb recomputed calls from the 5' RACE reads with MiXCR, one row per CDR3 protein. The data contain 470,000 or so distinct CDR3 sequences, roughly 24% of them singletons. This sample was shared with a second study, whose subject was T cells expressing NK-cell markers.

The material sequenced was CD4+ T cells sorted from blood. Receptor source: a woman aged 18-29 years in good health.

The CDR3 here is CSGQTSLGETQYF. The CDR3 DNA reads TGCAGCGGCCAGACTAGTTTAGGAGAGACCCAGTACTTC. The chain has TRBV29-1 and TRBJ2-5; possible D gene TRBD2, 6 bases. Germline-derived CDR1 and CDR2 are SQVTM and ANQGSEA. V lost 7 bases and J 4 bases, leaving 16 bases between the germline ends. The CDR3 runs to 13 residues. Full variable domain (remainder filled in from reference TRBV29-1 and TRBJ2-5): SAVISQKPSRDICQRGTSLTIQCQVDSQVTMMFWYRQQPGQSLTLIATANQGSEATYESGFVIDKFPISRPNLTFSTLTVSNMSPEDSSIYLCSGQTSLGETQYFGPGTRLLVL.

This chain links TRBV5-1 with TRBJ1-2; D is possibly TRBD1 (5 bases). This CDR3 spans 14 amino acids. CDR1 is SGHRS and CDR2 is YFSETQ in the germline V gene. Deletions cut 3 bases from V and 8 bases from J, with 17 bases between. The CDR3 is CASSYNQGTDGYTF. CDR3 in DNA: TGCGCCAGCAGCTATAATCAGGGCACGGACGGCTACACCTTC.

In its sample, this clonotype was seen many times. This sequence joins TRBV20-1 and TRBJ2-5; TRBD1 is a possible D gene (5 bases). CDR3 size: 13 residues. V was shortened by 4 bases and J by 5 bases, with 14 bases between the two germline ends. Per germline, CDR1 DFQATT and CDR2 SNEGSKA (reference sequence). CDR3 protein: CSATKTVFETQYF. As DNA, the CDR3 is TGCAGTGCTACGAAGACAGTGTTCGAGACCCAGTACTTC.

This clonotype has only a few counts. CDR3 protein: CSPTDRGDNEQFF. CDR3 DNA sequence: TGCAGTCCAACGGACAGGGGGGACAATGAGCAGTTCTTC. The genes are TRBV20-1 and TRBJ2-1, with 10 bases aligning to TRBD1. V shed 8 bases and J 5 bases; nucleotides not matched to a gene: 6. The CDR3 is made up of 13 amino acids. Per the germline V gene, CDR1 is DFQATT and CDR2 is SNEGSKA (reference sequence).

The chain has TRBV9 and TRBJ2-3, with D tentatively TRBD2 (5 bases). CDR3 size: 16 residues. V lost 0 bases, J lost 6 bases, and 17 bases lay in between. The germline V gene has CDR1 SGDLS and CDR2 YYNGEE. This CDR3 is CASSVAHGLAPDTQYF. The CDR3 nucleotides read TGTGCCAGCAGCGTAGCCCACGGGCTAGCCCCCGATACGCAGTATTTT.

The chain links TRBV20-1 to TRBJ1-1; D might be TRBD1 (5 bases). Germline CDR1 reads DFQATT; CDR2 reads SNEGSKA (reference sequence). Trimming removed 2 bases from V and 4 bases from J, with 17 bases in between. This CDR3 has 15 amino acids. CDR3 sequence: CSARTQGTRGTEAFF. The CDR3 DNA is TGCAGTGCTAGAACCCAGGGTACCCGGGGCACTGAAGCTTTCTTT.

This chain connects TRBV4-1 to TRBJ2-7, with TRBD2 matching 7 bases. From germline, CDR1 is MGHRA and CDR2 YSYEKL. This CDR3 has 15 amino acids. Trimming cost V 1 base and J 3 bases; bases outside gene matches: 6. DNA of the CDR3: TGCGCCAGCAGCCAAGCCCCTAGCGGAGTCTACGAGCAGTACTTC. As protein: CASSQAPSGVYEQYF.

This chain uses TRBV5-1 with TRBJ2-7; 7 nucleotides align to TRBD2. V was pared by 4 bases and J by 1 base, with 5 bases of the junction left unmatched. The length of the CDR3 is 14 residues. CDR1 is SGHRS, CDR2 YFSETQ, per germline. The CDR3 DNA reads TGCGCCAGCAGCGGGAGCGGGATATCCTACGAGCAGTACTTC. Translating gives CASSGSGISYEQYF.

This clonotype occurred a few times. The J gene is TRBJ2-1, the V gene TRBV12-3 or TRBV12-4; D is perhaps TRBD1 (5 bases). The CDR3 totals 14 residues. Trimming cost V 6 bases and J 8 bases, with 17 bases left between them. The CDR3 DNA reads as TGTGCCAGCAGCATGGGGCAGGGTTGGGATGAGCAGTTCTTC. Its protein product is CASSMGQGWDEQFF.

The V call is TRBV20-1, the J call TRBJ2-1; D perhaps matches TRBD1 (6 bases). The CDR3 sequence is 13 residues long. V lost 7 bases and J lost 6, with 16 bases in between. Looked up from germline, CDR1 is DFQATT and CDR2 is SNEGSKA (reference sequence). The CDR3 is CSVRGPTLNEQFF. The DNA for the CDR3 is TGCAGTGTCAGGGGACCGACGCTCAATGAGCAGTTCTTC.

There are a few counts of this clonotype. CDR3 sequence reads: CASSLGGTEQYF. The CDR3 DNA reads as TGTGCCAGCAGCTTAGGGGGCACCGAGCAGTACTTC. This chain links TRBV7-2 with TRBJ2-7; tentative D call: TRBD1 (5 bases). Germline V gene data show CDR1 as SGHTA and CDR2 as FQGNSA. CDR3 length: 12 amino acids. The germline V and J ends were trimmed by 1 base and 6 bases, with 7 bases remaining between them. Drawing the rest from reference TRBV7-2 and TRBJ2-7, the complete variable domain is GAGVSQSPSNKVTEKGKDVELRCDPISGHTALYWYRQSLGQGLEFLIYFQGNSAPDKSGLPSDRFSAERTGGSVSTLTIQRTQQEDSAVYLCASSLGGTEQYFGPGTRLTVT.

The V gene is TRBV7-2, the J gene TRBJ2-2, with 8 positions matching TRBD1. There are 14 residues in the CDR3. V lost 1 base to trimming and J lost 7 bases; unmatched junction nucleotides: 2. Germline CDR1 SGHTA, CDR2 FQGNSA. For the CDR3, the DNA is TGTGCCAGCAGCTTAGAGGACAGGGTCGGGGAGCTGTTTTTT. The encoded protein is CASSLEDRVGELFF.